This record looks at one T cell receptor beta chain sequence and its context. Distinct nucleotide sequences in the sample also encode this CDR3. This CDR3 is built from 13 residues. V was cut by 3 bases and J by 0 bases, with 3 bases left in between. The germline CDR1 and CDR2 sequences are MDHEN and SYDVKM. TCRdb's table, derived via immunoSEQ multiplex PCR, lists solely in-frame clones and lacks some. The data contain roughly 400,000 clones, 90% to 98% of them singletons. The record originates from a study of shared clonotypes between healthy human individuals. The rearrangement joins TRBV28 to TRBJ2-1; no definite D call. The source material was memory CD8+ T cells sorted from blood. Documented subset: CD45RO+ cells pooled with CCR7-negative TemRA cells. This sequence was found in a man aged 25 to 40 in good health. DNA for the CDR3: TGTGCCAGCAGTTTGGACTCCTACAATGAGCAGTTCTTC. Residues: CASSLDSYNEQFF. The full variable domain, completed using reference TRBV28 and TRBJ2-1, is DVKVTQSSRYLVKRTGEKVFLECVQDMDHENMFWYRQDPGLGLRLIYFSYDVKMKEKGDIPEGYSVSREKKERFSLILESASTNQTSMYLCASSLDSYNEQFFGPGTRLTVL.